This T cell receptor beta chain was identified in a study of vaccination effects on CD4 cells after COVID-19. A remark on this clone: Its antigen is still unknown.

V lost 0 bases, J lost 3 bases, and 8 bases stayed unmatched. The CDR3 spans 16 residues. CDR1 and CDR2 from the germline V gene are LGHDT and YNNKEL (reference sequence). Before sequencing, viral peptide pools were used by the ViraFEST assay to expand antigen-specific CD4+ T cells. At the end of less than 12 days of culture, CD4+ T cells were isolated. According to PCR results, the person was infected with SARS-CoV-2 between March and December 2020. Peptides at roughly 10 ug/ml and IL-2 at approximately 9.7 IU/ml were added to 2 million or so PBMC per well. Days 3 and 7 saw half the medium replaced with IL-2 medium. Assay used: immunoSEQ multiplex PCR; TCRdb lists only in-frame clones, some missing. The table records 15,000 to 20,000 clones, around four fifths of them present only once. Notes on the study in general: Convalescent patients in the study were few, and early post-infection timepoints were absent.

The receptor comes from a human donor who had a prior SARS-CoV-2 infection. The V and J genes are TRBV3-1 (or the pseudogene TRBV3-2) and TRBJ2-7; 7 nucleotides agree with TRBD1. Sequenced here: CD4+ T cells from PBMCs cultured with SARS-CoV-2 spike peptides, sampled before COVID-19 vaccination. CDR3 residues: CASSQDPGQRSYEQYF. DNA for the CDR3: TGTGCCAGCAGCCAAGATCCGGGACAGCGAAGCTACGAGCAGTACTTC.